Here is one T cell receptor (beta chain) with its context. Its antigen is unidentified. The treatment was: approximately nine-day PBMC culture with coronavirus spike peptide pools or control peptides (ViraFEST assay). In the ViraFEST assay, peptide-pool expansion preceded TCR sequencing of expanded clonotypes. On days 3 and 7, half the medium was swapped for fresh IL-2-containing medium. Researchers used the Oncomine TCR Beta short-read assay to sequence DNA from cultured CD4+ T cells. A single record per CDR3 protein comes from TCRdb applying MiXCR to the PCR reads. This sample has 9,500 to 15,000 distinct CDR3 sequences, with approximately 60% found just once. Trimming stripped 4 bases from V and 1 base from J, with 13 bases between. Looked up from germline, CDR1 is SGHRS and CDR2 is YFSETQ. This CDR3 has 15 residues. This sample stems from a study of vaccination and CD4 T cells after COVID-19. Regarding the study as a whole: Early post-infection timepoints were missing, and relatively few convalescent patients were studied. Spike mono-reactivity was shown by 304 of 307 vaccine-specific clones in convalescent patients.

The TCR was taken from a human donor who had recovered from COVID-19. Sequenced material: CD4+ T cells from blood, cultured in vitro. The chain uses TRBV5-1 and TRBJ2-3; a possible D gene is TRBD2 (5 bases). CDR3 sequence (DNA): TGCGCCAGCAGCCCGGGGTGGTCTGGCACAGATACGCAGTATTTT. Protein: CASSPGWSGTDTQYF.